What follows describes a single T cell receptor beta chain. The sample is drawn from a study of PD-L1 blockade in urothelial cancer. Time point of the sample: pretreatment peripheral blood. Each patient contributed between 1 and 8 total time points of blood mononuclear cells, pretreatment and during treatment. Repertoires were generated with immunoSEQ multiplex PCR, while TCRdb's copy carries only in-frame clones and drops some. This sample has around 45,000 clones, with around 83% found just once. This specimen was PBMCs, taken around atezolizumab (anti-PD-L1) treatment. This clonotype was sampled from a man in his forties or fifties with urothelial cancer.

CDR3 sequence: CASSVLAGLGGELFF. As DNA, the CDR3 is TGTGCCAGCAGTGTTCTAGCGGGATTGGGCGGGGAGCTGTTTTTT. The V call is TRBV6-1, the J call TRBJ2-2; 9 bases fit TRBD2. V dropped 4 bases and J dropped 7; count of bases not matched to a gene: 7. Germline V lookup: CDR1 MNHNS, CDR2 SASEGT. The CDR3 contains 15 residues.